This is a list of T cell receptor beta chains from one sample in a study of T cells after yellow fever vaccination. In TCRdb, the 5' RACE reads were re-called with MiXCR into one record per CDR3 protein. The table records 300,000 to 400,000 distinct CDR3 sequences, about 8.3% of them present only once. The material sequenced was PBMCs, taken roughly 47 days after the first yellow fever vaccination. These receptors originate from a man aged 18 to 29 who received the YFV17D yellow fever vaccine. Each CDR3 is given with its conserved first and last residue. The D gene is left open where the match is weak. Clone size is shown for a subset of rows, as once, few, many or a class of expanded clone.

v_call	clone_size	j_call	d_call	cdr3_nt	cdr3_aa
TRBV20-1	.	TRBJ1-6	.	TGCAGTGTCAACCCAGGGAACGTCTCACCCCTCCACTTT	CSVNPGNVSPLHF
TRBV5-1	.	TRBJ2-2	.	TGCGCCAGCAGCTTTAGACAAGGCGGGGAGCTGTTTTTT	CASSFRQGGELFF
TRBV6-5	few	TRBJ1-4	.	TGTGCCAGCAGTTACTCCAGGGGCGGTTCTACTAATGAAAAACTGTTTTTT	CASSYSRGGSTNEKLFF
TRBV12-3/TRBV12-4	few	TRBJ2-5	TRBD1	TGTGCCAGCATCCGAGGCGGATTAGGGGGCCTCCAAGAGACCCAGTACTTC	CASIRGGLGGLQETQYF
TRBV29-1	many	TRBJ1-4	.	TGCAGCGTTGAAATACCGGCGGGGAAGGAAAAACTGTTTTTT	CSVEIPAGKEKLFF
TRBV25-1	few	TRBJ1-1	.	TGTGCCAGCAGTGGAAAAGGTCCGGGGAACACTGAAGCTTTCTTT	CASSGKGPGNTEAFF
TRBV6-5	.	TRBJ2-5	.	TGTGCCAGCAGTTACACCGCCTCCACAGGGCCCAGAGAGACCCAGTACTTC	CASSYTASTGPRETQYF
TRBV15	.	TRBJ1-1	.	TGTGCCACCAGCAGAGGGGAAGACAAAGATTTCTTT	CATSRGEDKDFF
TRBV4-3	.	TRBJ1-2	.	TGCGCCAGCAGGGCCTCTCATGGGTTCTCTGGCTACACCTTC	CASRASHGFSGYTF
TRBV7-8	few	TRBJ2-4	.	TGTGCCAGCAGCCCTCAAACAGGGTCGGTGGACATTCAGTACTTC	CASSPQTGSVDIQYF
TRBV11-2	.	TRBJ2-6	.	TGTGCCAGCACCATCTCGTTCTCTGGGGCCAACGTCCTGACTTTC	CASTISFSGANVLTF
TRBV19	few	TRBJ1-5	.	TGTGCCAGTGATATCCCCGGGAGACAACTTCAGCCCCAGCATTTT	CASDIPGRQLQPQHF
TRBV30	few	TRBJ1-4	TRBD1	TGTGCCTGGAGACCGTGGGACAGGGACGAAAAACTGTTTTTT	CAWRPWDRDEKLFF
TRBV7-2	.	TRBJ2-7	TRBD2	TGTGCCAGCAGCTTAGACCTTCTCGGGGGGGGCGAGCAGTACTTC	CASSLDLLGGGEQYF
TRBV20-1	few	TRBJ1-5	.	TGCAGTGTCCACGACAGGAATAATCAGCCCCAGCATTTT	CSVHDRNNQPQHF
TRBV6-5	once	TRBJ2-2	.	TGTGCCAGCAGTTACTCGACGGGCGAATTGGGCGGGGAGCTGTTTTTT	CASSYSTGELGGELFF
TRBV27	.	TRBJ2-3	.	TGTGCCACCCCGTGGGGTGTCGCAGGGTCTAGCACAGATACGCAGTATTTT	CATPWGVAGSSTDTQYF
TRBV12-3/TRBV12-4	few	TRBJ2-7	.	TGTGCCAGCAGCCCCAGAGTTGGGGCCTACGAGCAGTACTTC	CASSPRVGAYEQYF
TRBV7-2	.	TRBJ1-4	.	TGTGCCAGCAGCAAGCGGGGCAGGGATGCAACTAATGAAAAACTGTTTTTT	CASSKRGRDATNEKLFF
TRBV6-5	.	TRBJ1-2	TRBD1	TGTGCCAGCACCCGCGGGACAGGGACGGGTGGCTACACCTTC	CASTRGTGTGGYTF
TRBV5-6	.	TRBJ2-7	.	TGTGCCAGCAGCTTGACTGGGGTCTACGAGCAGTACTTC	CASSLTGVYEQYF
TRBV5-1	.	TRBJ2-1	.	TGCGCCAGCAGCTTGGATGTAGGCTCCTACAATGAGCAGTTCTTC	CASSLDVGSYNEQFF